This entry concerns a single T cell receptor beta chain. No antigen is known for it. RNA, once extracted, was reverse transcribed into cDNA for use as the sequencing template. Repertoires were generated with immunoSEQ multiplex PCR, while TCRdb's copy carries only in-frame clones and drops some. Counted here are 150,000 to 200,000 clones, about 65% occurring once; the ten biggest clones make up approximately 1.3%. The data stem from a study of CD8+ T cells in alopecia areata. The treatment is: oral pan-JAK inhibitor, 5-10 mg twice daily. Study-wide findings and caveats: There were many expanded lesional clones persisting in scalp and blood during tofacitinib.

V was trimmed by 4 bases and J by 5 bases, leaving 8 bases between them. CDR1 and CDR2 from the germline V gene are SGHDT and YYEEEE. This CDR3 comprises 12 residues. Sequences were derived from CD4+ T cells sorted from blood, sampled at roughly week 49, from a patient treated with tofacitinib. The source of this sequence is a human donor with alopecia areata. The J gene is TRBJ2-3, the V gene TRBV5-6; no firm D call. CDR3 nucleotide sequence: TGTGCCAGCAGCGTGAGGCTAGATACGCAGTATTTT. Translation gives CASSVRLDTQYF.